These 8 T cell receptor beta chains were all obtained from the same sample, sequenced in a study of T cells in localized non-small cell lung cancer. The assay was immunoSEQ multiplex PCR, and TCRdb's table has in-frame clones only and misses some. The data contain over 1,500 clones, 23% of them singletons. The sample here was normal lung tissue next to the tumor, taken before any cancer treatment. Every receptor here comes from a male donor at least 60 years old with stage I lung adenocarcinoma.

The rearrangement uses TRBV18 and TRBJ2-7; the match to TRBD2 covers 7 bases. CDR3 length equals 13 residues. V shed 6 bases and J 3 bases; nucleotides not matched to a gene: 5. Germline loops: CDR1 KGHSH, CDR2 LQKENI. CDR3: CASSSGAGYEQYF. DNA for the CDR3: TGTGCCAGCTCCAGCGGGGCGGGCTACGAGCAGTACTTC.

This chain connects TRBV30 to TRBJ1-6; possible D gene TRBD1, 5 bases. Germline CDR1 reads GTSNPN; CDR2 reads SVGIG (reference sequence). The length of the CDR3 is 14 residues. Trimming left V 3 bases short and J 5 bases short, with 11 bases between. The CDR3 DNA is TGTGCCTGGAGACAGGCAGGGAATAATTCACCCCTCCACTTT. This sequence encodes CAWRQAGNNSPLHF.

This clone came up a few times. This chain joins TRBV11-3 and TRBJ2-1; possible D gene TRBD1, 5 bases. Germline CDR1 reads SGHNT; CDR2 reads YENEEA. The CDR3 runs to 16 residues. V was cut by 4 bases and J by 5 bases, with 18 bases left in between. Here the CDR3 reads CASSYPKGPGNNEQFF. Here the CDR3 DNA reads TGTGCCAGCAGCTACCCTAAGGGGCCAGGTAACAATGAGCAGTTCTTC.

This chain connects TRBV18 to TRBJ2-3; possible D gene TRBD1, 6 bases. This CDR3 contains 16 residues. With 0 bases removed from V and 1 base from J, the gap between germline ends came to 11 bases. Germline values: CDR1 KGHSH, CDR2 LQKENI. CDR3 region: CASSPPGHQGTDTQYF. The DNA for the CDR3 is TGTGCCAGCTCACCACCGGGACACCAAGGCACAGATACGCAGTATTTT.

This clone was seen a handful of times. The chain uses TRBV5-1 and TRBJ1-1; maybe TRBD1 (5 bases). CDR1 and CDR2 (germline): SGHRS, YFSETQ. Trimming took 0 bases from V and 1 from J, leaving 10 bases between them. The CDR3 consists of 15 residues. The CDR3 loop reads CASSLGGAGNTEAFF. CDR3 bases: TGCGCCAGCAGCTTGGGAGGGGCGGGGAACACTGAAGCTTTCTTT.

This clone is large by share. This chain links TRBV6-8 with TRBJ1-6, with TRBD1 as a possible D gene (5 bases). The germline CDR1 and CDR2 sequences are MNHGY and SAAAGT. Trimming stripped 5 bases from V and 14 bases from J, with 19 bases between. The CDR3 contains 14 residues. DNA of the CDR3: TGTGCCAGCAGTGATGGGACTGGTGGGATTGCCCTCCACTTT. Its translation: CASSDGTGGIALHF.

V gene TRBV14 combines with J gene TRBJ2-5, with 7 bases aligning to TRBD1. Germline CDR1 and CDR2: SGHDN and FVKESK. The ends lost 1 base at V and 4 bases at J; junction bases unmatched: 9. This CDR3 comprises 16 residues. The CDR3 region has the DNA TGTGCCAGCAGCCAAGGCGACAGGGCGAGAGGAGAGACCCAGTACTTC. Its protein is CASSQGDRARGETQYF.

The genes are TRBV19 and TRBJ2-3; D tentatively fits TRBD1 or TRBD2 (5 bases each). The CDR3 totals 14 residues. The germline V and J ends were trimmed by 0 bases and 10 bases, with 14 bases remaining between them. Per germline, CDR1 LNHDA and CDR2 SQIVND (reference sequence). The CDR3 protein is CASSIDGPMGAQYF. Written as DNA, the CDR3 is TGTGCCAGTAGTATAGATGGGCCCATGGGGGCGCAGTATTTT.